The sequence of this TCR beta chain was determined in a study of cytomegalovirus exposure and HLA in healthy donors. This CDR3 has 13 residues. V lost 4 bases to trimming and J lost 0 bases, with 10 bases between them. Germline V gene sequence: CDR1 GTSNPN, CDR2 SVGIG (reference sequence). Study-wide points: No immune exposure information besides CMV serostatus was available.

Healthy individuals who donated bone marrow served as the donors. With respect to this clone: Its specificity is unknown.

PCR primers comprised 60 Vbeta and 13 Jbeta primers. TCRdb's table, derived via immunoSEQ multiplex PCR, lists solely in-frame clones and lacks some. In the table there are more than 90,000 clones, roughly four fifths of which are singletons. The chain uses TRBV30 and TRBJ2-7, with a weak D call TRBD1 (6 bases). The sequenced sample was PBMCs. This TCR was recovered from a man younger than 45 in good health and CMV-seropositive. This CDR3 is CAWNTGSSYEQYF. The DNA of the CDR3 is TGTGCCTGGAATACAGGGAGCTCCTACGAGCAGTACTTC.